These 12 T cell receptor beta chains were sequenced from one sample in a study of OX40 agonist ivuxolimab in advanced cancers. Sequencing was performed with immunoSEQ multiplex PCR; in TCRdb, only in-frame clones are kept and a portion is missing. The sample has over 50,000 clones; roughly 80% are singletons. The specimen was CD4+ or CD8+ T cells sorted from blood, collected in a trial of the OX40 agonist ivuxolimab. The receptors come from an adult with an advanced solid tumor such as melanoma, head and neck, liver or kidney cancer.

The chain recombines TRBV19 with TRBJ1-5; D is unclear. The CDR3 covers 12 residues. Per the germline V gene, CDR1 is LNHDA and CDR2 is SQIVND (reference sequence). Trimming cost V 1 base and J 4 bases, with 2 bases left between them. DNA of the CDR3: TGTGCCAGTAGTATAGGGAATCAGCCCCAGCATTTT. This codes for CASSIGNQPQHF.

V and J are TRBV11-2 and TRBJ2-2; D gene unclear. The germline V and J ends were trimmed by 1 base and 4 bases, with 10 bases remaining between them. Looked up from germline, CDR1 is SGHAT and CDR2 is FQNNGV. This CDR3 region has 15 residues. CDR3 sequence reads: CASSLGSLVTGELFF. CDR3 coding DNA: TGTGCCAGCAGCTTAGGGTCGTTGGTCACCGGGGAGCTGTTTTTT.

This chain connects TRBV16 to TRBJ2-3; D possibly uses TRBD1 or TRBD2 (5 bases each). V lost 1 base and J 8 bases, leaving 10 bases between the germline ends. The CDR3 has 13 amino acids. Looked up from germline, CDR1 is KGHSY and CDR2 is FQNENV. This CDR3 is CASSQLGESTQYF. CDR3 nucleotides: TGTGCCAGCAGCCAATTGGGGGAAAGTACGCAGTATTTT.

This chain joins TRBV5-1 and TRBJ2-7; D unresolved. Trimming took off 0 bases at V and 4 bases at J, with 11 bases between the two ends. This CDR3 has 14 residues. CDR1 is SGHRS, CDR2 YFSETQ, per germline. DNA for the CDR3: TGCGCCAGCAGCTTGGGCGTCGGCAGTTACGAGCAGTACTTC. Its translation is CASSLGVGSYEQYF.

This chain uses TRBV10-2 with TRBJ1-5; the match to TRBD1 covers 7 bases. The ends lost 4 bases at V and 7 bases at J; junction bases unmatched: 10. This CDR3 is 15 amino acids long. Germline CDR1 reads WSHSY; CDR2 reads SAAADI. For the CDR3, the DNA is TGCGCCAGCAGTGTGGAGGGGGCTTTGGGCCAGCCCCAGCATTTT. Translation gives CASSVEGALGQPQHF.

The chain couples TRBV6-4 to TRBJ1-5; the D gene is possibly TRBD1 (5 bases). The CDR3 is 14 amino acids. The V end was cut by 5 bases, the J end by 7 bases, with 15 bases between. Germline CDR1 MRHNA, CDR2 SNTAGT. This CDR3 reads CASSLRVGGQPQHF. The DNA of the CDR3 is TGTGCCAGCAGTCTCAGGGTCGGGGGGCAGCCCCAGCATTTT.

The chain links TRBV6-5 to TRBJ2-3; no clear D gene. V lost 5 bases to trimming and J lost 6 bases, with 9 bases between them. The germline gives CDR1 MNHEY, CDR2 SVGAGI. The CDR3 loop spans 12 amino acids. The DNA of the CDR3 is TGTGCCAGCAGTCCCAGATTTGATACGCAGTATTTT. Translation gives CASSPRFDTQYF.

The chain has TRBV5-1 and TRBJ2-7; D may match TRBD1 or TRBD2 (5 bases each). Germline CDR1 and CDR2: SGHRS and YFSETQ. The V gene lost 3 bases and the J gene lost 4 bases, with 11 bases spanning the gap. This CDR3 is 13 amino acids long. CDR3 coding DNA: TGCGCCAGCAGCTCGGGACCAGTATACGAGCAGTACTTC. As protein: CASSSGPVYEQYF.

The chain joins TRBV10-3 to TRBJ2-4; the match to TRBD1 covers 10 bases. This CDR3 is built from 17 residues. Trimming at V came to 2 bases and at J to 0 bases, leaving 4 bases not matched to a gene. Germline loops: CDR1 ENHRY, CDR2 SYGVKD. CDR3 DNA: TGTGCCATCAGTGAGGGGACAGGGGTAATAGCCAAAAACATTCAGTACTTC. Its translation is CAISEGTGVIAKNIQYF.

This clone has a handful of counts. This chain joins TRBV5-1 and TRBJ2-7; 10 bases align to TRBD2. The CDR3 contains 17 residues. Germline assignment: CDR1 SGHRS and CDR2 YFSETQ. The V and J ends lost 0 bases and 2 bases, in that order; junction bases with no gene match: 8. CDR3 nucleotide sequence: TGCGCCAGCAGCTTGGCGGCCTCTAGCGGGAGAACCTACGAGCAGTACTTC. This gives the protein CASSLAASSGRTYEQYF.

In its sample, this clone was seen a few times. The chain is built from TRBV5-1 and TRBJ1-1, with D hard to call. Germline CDR1 SGHRS, CDR2 YFSETQ. CDR3 length: 14 residues. Between the trimmed V and J ends, which lost 0 bases and 3 bases, there was a span of 9 bases. The CDR3 DNA reads as TGCGCCAGCAGCTTGGTAGGGTTGGACACTGAAGCTTTCTTT. Translation: CASSLVGLDTEAFF.

The gene calls are TRBV7-9 and TRBJ1-1; maybe TRBD1 (6 bases). Trimming removed 4 bases at V and 4 bases at J, with 16 bases between. CDR3 size: 15 residues. CDR1 is SEHNR and CDR2 is FQNEAQ in the germline V gene (reference sequence). For the CDR3, the DNA is TGTGCCAGCAGCTCCCGGGGGGGGCAGGTCACTGAAGCTTTCTTT. It specifies CASSSRGGQVTEAFF.